The clone carrying this TCR beta chain showed up just a few times. This specimen belongs to a study of PD-L1 blockade in urothelial cancer. Measured with immunoSEQ multiplex PCR; TCRdb has only the in-frame clones, and not every one. The table shows 15,000 to 20,000 clones, with around 89% occurring only once. Sample time point: pretreatment peripheral blood. The CDR3 is 15 amino acids. V dropped 6 bases and J dropped 4 bases, with 19 bases sitting between them. CDR1 and CDR2 from the germline V gene are SQVTM and ANQGSEA. V gene TRBV29-1 combines with J gene TRBJ1-5; D gene ambiguous. The source of this sequence is a man between 65 and 79 years old with urothelial cancer. Sample: PBMCs, taken around atezolizumab (anti-PD-L1) treatment. As DNA, the CDR3 is TGCAGCGTGTCTCGATTGACCCGCGGGAATCAGCCCCAGCATTTT. It specifies CSVSRLTRGNQPQHF.